This T cell receptor (beta chain) was documented in a study of cytomegalovirus exposure and HLA in healthy donors. In the study overall: Of all 400 or so donors who were genotyped, roughly 81% belonged to the Caucasian-associated ancestry cluster. Overall study findings and caveats: Roughly uniform depth of sequencing across donors was assumed in presence/absence analyses. HLA alleles showed associations with 15,000 to 20,000 TCR beta sequences in a later analysis, at a 0.05 false discovery rate.

The CDR3 runs 14 residues. Germline V gene data show CDR1 as SEHNR and CDR2 as FQNEAQ (reference sequence). Use of 60 Vbeta and 13 Jbeta primers characterized the PCR. Data came from immunoSEQ multiplex PCR; TCRdb stores just in-frame clones and leaves some out. The sample lists fewer than 200,000 clones, more than 75% occurring once. Note on this clone: Its antigen is unknown. The germline gene is not matched at one end of the junction; a read error may be the cause.

The V call is TRBV7-9, the J call TRBJ2-7; 7 bases match TRBD2. This TCR came from a man younger than 45 in good health and CMV-seropositive. Sequenced sample: PBMCs. The CDR3, as DNA: TGTTCCAGCAGCTTGGGGGGGGTTTCCTACGAGCAGTACTTC. Its protein is CSSSLGGVSYEQYF.